These T cell receptor beta chains were read from a single sample in a study of healthy donors' naive CD4 and CD8 T cells. TCRdb reprocessed the reads via MiXCR and lists one record per CDR3 protein. The sample includes around 200,000 distinct CDR3 sequences, around 80% of them seen just once. Sequenced sample: naive CD4+ and CD8+ T cells sorted from blood, pooled from several donors. Every receptor here comes from a pool of human donors in good health; the sample pools cells from several healthy donors. Both conserved end residues are part of each CDR3. Each record gives: J gene, CDR3 length, V gene, CDR3 protein.

TRBJ2-7,14,TRBV19,CASRPVDRISEQYF
TRBJ1-2,14,TRBV6-5,CASSNRGGLYGYTF
TRBJ2-7,14,TRBV19,CASTQDFPSYEQYF
TRBJ2-1,16,TRBV21-1,CASSISGTGGINEQFF
TRBJ1-5,13,TRBV29-1,CSVQQGDNQPQHF
TRBJ2-7,16,TRBV19,CASSLLPLAGAYEQYF
TRBJ2-3,16,TRBV24-1,CATSDFEGLMTDTQYF
TRBJ1-5,16,TRBV19,CASSIRGRGGNQPQHF
TRBJ2-5,15,TRBV6-2/TRBV6-3,CASSYQAGLGETQYF
TRBJ2-7,14,TRBV10-3,CAIRAGTNSYEQYF
TRBJ2-7,14,TRBV6-5,CASSYDTGSYEQYF
TRBJ2-7,14,TRBV6-5,CASRGDRGRYEQYF
TRBJ2-3,13,TRBV19,CASTVQGTGTQYF
TRBJ1-1,17,TRBV4-3,CASSHRPQGTWKVGAFF
TRBJ2-3,17,TRBV6-5,CASSYGRGGRVTDTQYF
TRBJ2-1,15,TRBV19,CASTTGTGVSNEQFF
TRBJ1-5,14,TRBV20-1,CSARRQGSNQPQHF
TRBJ2-7,14,TRBV6-5,CASSLVQASYEQYF
TRBJ2-3,15,TRBV30,CAWSVVAGSGDTQYF
TRBJ2-1,13,TRBV5-1,CASSPASTNEQFF
TRBJ2-1,13,TRBV6-5,CASSFMGYNEQFF
TRBJ1-1,12,TRBV11-2,CASSPLGTEAFF
TRBJ2-5,14,TRBV29-1,CSSSRGQGRETQYF
TRBJ2-7,14,TRBV12-3/TRBV12-4,CASSFDGSPYEQYF
TRBJ2-3,18,TRBV25-1,CASSEVGLAGSHTDTQYF
TRBJ2-5,16,TRBV29-1,CSVEVGRYQGQETQYF
TRBJ2-5,15,TRBV5-5,CASSLGQPYQETQYF
TRBJ2-1,14,TRBV6-2/TRBV6-3,CASSPGLAEIEQFF
TRBJ1-2,15,TRBV5-4,CASRSSVSGSFGYTF
TRBJ1-1,13,TRBV29-1,CSATRQGATEAFF
TRBJ1-5,16,TRBV20-1,CSAGRTGQFSNQPQHF
TRBJ2-7,13,TRBV19,CASSIGRANEQYF
TRBJ2-7,17,TRBV13,CASSPRLAGPSSYEQYF
TRBJ2-7,19,TRBV6-2/TRBV6-3,CASGRQGLGSGRNTYEQYF
TRBJ1-1,17,TRBV2,CASSHLRDRAGHTEAFF
TRBJ2-5,14,TRBV24-1,CATGPRTGGETQYF
TRBJ1-2,14,TRBV6-6,CASSYAQGNYGYTF
TRBJ2-7,14,TRBV19,CASSGGTGPYEQYF